This is a list of T cell receptor beta chains from one sample in a study of Ad26.COV2.S vaccination and SARS-CoV-2 variants. Profiling relied on immunoSEQ multiplex PCR, and the TCRdb table lists in-frame clones only, not all of them. The repertoire consists of about 440,000 clones, with 90% occurring once and the leading ten covering under 4.5%. The source was peripheral blood, collected in a trial of Ad26.COV2.S vaccine versus placebo. These TCRs come from a person aged 18-60 years who received the Ad26.COV2.S COVID-19 vaccine or a placebo. The CDR3 runs from the conserved cysteine through the conserved F or W. A D gene is named only where the DNA matches it firmly. Size tells how often a clone was seen (once, few, many) or the class of an expanded clone, and some rows leave it out.

TRBJ2-6,TRBV19,NA,once,TGTGCCAGTAGTCCTTTCACGGGGACTGGGGCCAACGTCCTGACTTTC,CASSPFTGTGANVLTF
TRBJ1-2,TRBV6-5,NA,NA,TGTGCCAGCAGTTACTCGGGGATCTATGGCTACACCTTC,CASSYSGIYGYTF
TRBJ2-2,TRBV30,NA,NA,TGTGCCTGGACTCCTAGGACCATGACCGGGGAGCTGTTTTTT,CAWTPRTMTGELFF
TRBJ2-4,TRBV7-9,TRBD1,NA,TGTGCCAGCAGCTTCAACCGGGACAGGCAAAAAAACATTCAGTACTTC,CASSFNRDRQKNIQYF
TRBJ2-1,TRBV27,NA,NA,TGTGCCAGCAGTTTTGGGGCAGTGTCCCCTTGGGAGCAGTTCTTC,CASSFGAVSPWEQFF
TRBJ2-5,TRBV18,NA,NA,TGTGCCAGCTCACCATTAGGACAGACCTCACAAGAGACCCAGTACTTC,CASSPLGQTSQETQYF
TRBJ1-6,TRBV5-1,TRBD1,NA,TGCGCCAGCAGCTTGGCCGGGACAGAAAATAATTCACCCCTCCACTTT,CASSLAGTENNSPLHF
TRBJ2-3,TRBV5-4,TRBD2,once,TGTGCCAGCAGCTTGGGAGGCGGGAGGGCCTCAACAGATACGCAGTATTTT,CASSLGGGRASTDTQYF
TRBJ1-5,TRBV6-4,TRBD1,NA,TGTGCCAGCAGTTTACCGGGACAGGGGTTTGGGCAGCCCCAGCATTTT,CASSLPGQGFGQPQHF
TRBJ2-2,TRBV6-5,TRBD2,NA,TGTGCCAGCAGTACGACTAGCGGGAGAACCGGGGAGCTGTTTTTT,CASSTTSGRTGELFF
TRBJ2-7,TRBV6-1,TRBD1,once,TGTGCCAGCAGTGAAGTTCGGGGACAGGGAGGGCAGTACTTC,CASSEVRGQGGQYF
TRBJ2-1,TRBV30,TRBD2,once,TGTGCCCGTAATGCGGGAGTTCGGCAGTTCTTC,CARNAGVRQFF
TRBJ2-7,TRBV28,NA,NA,TGTGCCAGCCAGACCCGGGAACCCTACGAGCAGTACTTC,CASQTREPYEQYF
TRBJ2-7,TRBV27,NA,NA,TGTGCCAGCAGTTTATCCCGCTCCTACGAGCAGTACTTC,CASSLSRSYEQYF
TRBJ2-3,TRBV7-2,NA,NA,TGTGCCAGCAGCTCCCGAGATACGCAGTATTTT,CASSSRDTQYF
TRBJ2-5,TRBV6-5,NA,NA,TGTGCCAGCAGCAAAAGGGGGGAGACCCAGTACTTC,CASSKRGETQYF